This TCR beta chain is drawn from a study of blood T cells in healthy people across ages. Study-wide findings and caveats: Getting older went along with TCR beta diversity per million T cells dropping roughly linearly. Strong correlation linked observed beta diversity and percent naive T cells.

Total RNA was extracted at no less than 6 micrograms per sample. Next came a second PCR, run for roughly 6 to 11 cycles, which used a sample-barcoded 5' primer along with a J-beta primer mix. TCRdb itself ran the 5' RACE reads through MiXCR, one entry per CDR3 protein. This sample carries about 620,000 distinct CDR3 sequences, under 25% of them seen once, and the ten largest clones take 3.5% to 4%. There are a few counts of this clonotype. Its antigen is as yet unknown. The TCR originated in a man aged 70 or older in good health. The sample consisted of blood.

CDR3 sequence (DNA): TGCGCCAGCAGCTTCGGGACAGATCAAAATCAGCCCCAGCATTTT. Translation gives CASSFGTDQNQPQHF. The V and J genes are TRBV5-1 and TRBJ1-5, with 7 bases lining up with TRBD1. CDR1 SGHRS and CDR2 YFSETQ come from the germline V gene. The CDR3 extends over 15 amino acids. The trim removed 2 bases at V and 4 bases at J, leaving 6 bases unmatched.